The present T cell receptor beta chain was sequenced within a study of blood T cell repertoires in COVID-19. On the study more broadly: The samples span acute and convalescent COVID-19 from the United States, Italy and Spain. Nucleic acid was either cDNA or gDNA, and it came from T cells, B-cell-depleted T cells, or PBMCs.

Under the authors' procedure: From reference gene primer amplification, estimates of nucleated cell counts were derived. The repertoire was sequenced with immunoSEQ multiplex PCR; TCRdb's copy has only in-frame clones and lacks some. The DNA was the basis for D and trimming; V, J and clone size are from that table. The sample includes about 400,000 clones, approximately 86% seen only once; the top ten take 3%. CDR3 length equals 15 residues. V was pared by 4 bases and J by 7 bases, with 19 bases between. Germline V CDR1 and CDR2: MGHRA, YSYEKL. This chain links TRBV4-1 with TRBJ1-2; D gene unclear. The TCR originated in a human donor in a cohort sampled during active COVID-19. Sequenced sample: peripheral blood. The CDR3 DNA sequence: TGCGCCAGCAGCCGGCCTGGAGGCCAGCCTCGTGGCTACACCTTC. Its protein is CASSRPGGQPRGYTF.